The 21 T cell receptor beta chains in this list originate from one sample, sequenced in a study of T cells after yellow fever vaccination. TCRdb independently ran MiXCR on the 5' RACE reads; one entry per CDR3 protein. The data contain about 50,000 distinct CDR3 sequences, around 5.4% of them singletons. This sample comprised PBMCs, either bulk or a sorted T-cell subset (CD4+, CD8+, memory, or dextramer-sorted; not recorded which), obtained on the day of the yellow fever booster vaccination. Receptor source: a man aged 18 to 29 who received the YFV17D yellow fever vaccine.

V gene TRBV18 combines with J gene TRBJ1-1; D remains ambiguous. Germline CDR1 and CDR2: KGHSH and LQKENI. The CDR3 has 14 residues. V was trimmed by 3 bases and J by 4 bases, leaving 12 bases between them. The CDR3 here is CASSPAITGTEAFF. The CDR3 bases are TGTGCCAGCTCACCGGCAATCACGGGCACTGAAGCTTTCTTT.

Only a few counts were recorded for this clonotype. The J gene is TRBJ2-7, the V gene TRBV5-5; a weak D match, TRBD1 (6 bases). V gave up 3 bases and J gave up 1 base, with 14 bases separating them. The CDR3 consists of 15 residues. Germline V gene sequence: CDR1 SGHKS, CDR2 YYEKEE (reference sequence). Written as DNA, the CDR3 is TGTGCCAGCAGCTCCCTCCTGGGGGCATCCTACGAGCAGTACTTC. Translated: CASSSLLGASYEQYF.

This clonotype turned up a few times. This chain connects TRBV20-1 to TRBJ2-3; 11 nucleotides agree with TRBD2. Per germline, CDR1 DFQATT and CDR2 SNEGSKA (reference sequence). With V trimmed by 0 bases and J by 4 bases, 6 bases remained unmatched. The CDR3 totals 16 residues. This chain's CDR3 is CSARDRILAGADTQYF. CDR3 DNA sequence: TGCAGTGCTAGAGATCGAATACTAGCGGGGGCAGATACGCAGTATTTT.

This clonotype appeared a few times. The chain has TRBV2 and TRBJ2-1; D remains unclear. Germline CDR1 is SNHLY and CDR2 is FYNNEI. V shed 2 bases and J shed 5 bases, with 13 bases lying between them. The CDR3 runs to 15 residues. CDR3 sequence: CASSEMYNANNEQFF. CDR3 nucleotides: TGTGCCAGCAGTGAAATGTATAACGCGAACAATGAGCAGTTCTTC.

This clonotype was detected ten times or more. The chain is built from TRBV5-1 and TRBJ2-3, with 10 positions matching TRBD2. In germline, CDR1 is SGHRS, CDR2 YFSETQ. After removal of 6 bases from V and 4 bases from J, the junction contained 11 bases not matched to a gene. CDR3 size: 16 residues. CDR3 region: CASTPPGTSVPDTQYF. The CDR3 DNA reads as TGCGCCAGCACCCCGCCCGGGACTAGCGTCCCAGATACGCAGTATTTT.

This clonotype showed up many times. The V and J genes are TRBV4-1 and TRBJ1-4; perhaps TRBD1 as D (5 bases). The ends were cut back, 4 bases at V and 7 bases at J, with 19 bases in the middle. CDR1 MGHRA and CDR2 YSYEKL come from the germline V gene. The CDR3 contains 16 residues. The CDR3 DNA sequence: TGCGCCAGCAGCCCTGGGGTACTACGGGGGGTTGAAAAACTGTTTTTT. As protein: CASSPGVLRGVEKLFF.

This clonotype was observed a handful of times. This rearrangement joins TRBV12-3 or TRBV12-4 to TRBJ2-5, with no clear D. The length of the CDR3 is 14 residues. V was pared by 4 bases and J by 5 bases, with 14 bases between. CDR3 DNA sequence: TGTGCCAGCAGTTACGGTCCTTTTGGCGAGACCCAGTACTTC. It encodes CASSYGPFGETQYF.

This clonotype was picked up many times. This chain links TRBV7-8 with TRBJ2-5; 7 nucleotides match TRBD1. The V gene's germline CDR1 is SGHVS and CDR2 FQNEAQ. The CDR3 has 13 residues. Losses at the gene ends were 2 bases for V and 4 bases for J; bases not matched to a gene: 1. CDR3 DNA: TGTGCCAGCAGCTTAAGACAGGGAGAGACCCAGTACTTC. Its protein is CASSLRQGETQYF.

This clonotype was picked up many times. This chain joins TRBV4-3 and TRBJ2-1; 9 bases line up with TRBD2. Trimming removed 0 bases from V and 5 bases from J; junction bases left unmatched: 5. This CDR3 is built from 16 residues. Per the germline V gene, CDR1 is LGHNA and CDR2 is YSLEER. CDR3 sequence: CASSQDTGLANNEQFF. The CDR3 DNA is TGCGCCAGCAGCCAAGATACAGGACTAGCGAACAATGAGCAGTTCTTC.

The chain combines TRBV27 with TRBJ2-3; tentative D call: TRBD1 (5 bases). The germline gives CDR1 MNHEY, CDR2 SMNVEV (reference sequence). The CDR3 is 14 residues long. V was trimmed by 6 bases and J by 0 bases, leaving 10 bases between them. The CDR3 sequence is CASRPTASTDTQYF. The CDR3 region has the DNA TGTGCCAGCAGACCGACAGCAAGCACAGATACGCAGTATTTT.

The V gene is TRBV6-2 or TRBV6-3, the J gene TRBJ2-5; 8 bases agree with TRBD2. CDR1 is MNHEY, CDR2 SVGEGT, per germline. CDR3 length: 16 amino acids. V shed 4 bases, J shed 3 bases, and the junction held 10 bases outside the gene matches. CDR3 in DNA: TGTGCCAGCAGTTTGCCCGCGCGGACTAGCAAAGAGACCCAGTACTTC. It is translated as CASSLPARTSKETQYF.

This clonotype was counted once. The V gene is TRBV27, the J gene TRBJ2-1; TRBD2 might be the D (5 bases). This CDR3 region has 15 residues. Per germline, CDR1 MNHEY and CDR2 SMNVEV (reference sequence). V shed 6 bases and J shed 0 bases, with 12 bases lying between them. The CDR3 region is CASSPGVSSYNEQFF. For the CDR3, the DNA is TGTGCCAGCAGCCCCGGGGTAAGCTCCTACAATGAGCAGTTCTTC.

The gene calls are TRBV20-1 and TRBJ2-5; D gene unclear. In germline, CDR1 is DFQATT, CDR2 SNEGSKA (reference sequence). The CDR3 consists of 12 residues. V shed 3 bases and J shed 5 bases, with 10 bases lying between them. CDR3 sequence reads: CSASGLGETQYF. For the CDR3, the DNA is TGCAGTGCTAGCGGGTTGGGGGAGACCCAGTACTTC.

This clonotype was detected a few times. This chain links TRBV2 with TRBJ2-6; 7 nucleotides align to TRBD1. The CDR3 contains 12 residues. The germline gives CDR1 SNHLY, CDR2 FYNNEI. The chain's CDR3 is CAGQFGANVLTF. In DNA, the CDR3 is TGTGCGGGACAGTTCGGGGCCAACGTCCTGACTTTC.

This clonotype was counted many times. The CDR3 reads CSARQFNSPLHF. The CDR3 region has the DNA TGCAGTGCTAGACAGTTCAATTCACCCCTCCACTTT. V usage is TRBV20-1 and J usage is TRBJ1-6; D unclear. Germline V CDR1 and CDR2: DFQATT, SNEGSKA (reference sequence). V lost 2 bases, J lost 7 bases, and 6 bases lay in between. CDR3 length: 12 amino acids.

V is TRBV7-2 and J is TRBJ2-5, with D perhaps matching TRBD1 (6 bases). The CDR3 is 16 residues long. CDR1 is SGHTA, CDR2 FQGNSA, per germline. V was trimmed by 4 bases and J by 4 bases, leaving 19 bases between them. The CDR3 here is CASSSEGWGLPETQYF. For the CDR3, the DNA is TGTGCCAGCAGCTCCGAAGGTTGGGGGCTCCCAGAGACCCAGTACTTC.

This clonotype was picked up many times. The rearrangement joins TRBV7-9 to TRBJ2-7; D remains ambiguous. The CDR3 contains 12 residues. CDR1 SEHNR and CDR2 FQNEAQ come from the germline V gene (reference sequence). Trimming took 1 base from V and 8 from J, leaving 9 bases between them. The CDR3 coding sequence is TGTGCCAGCAGCTTAGGGCGTTATAAGCAGTACGTC. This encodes CASSLGRYKQYV.

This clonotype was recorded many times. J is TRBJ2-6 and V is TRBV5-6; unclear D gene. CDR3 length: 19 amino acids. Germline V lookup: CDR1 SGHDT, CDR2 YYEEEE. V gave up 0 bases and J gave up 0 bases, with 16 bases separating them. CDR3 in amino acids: CASSLGPGIFGSGANVLTF. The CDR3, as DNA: TGTGCCAGCAGCTTGGGGCCCGGCATTTTCGGCTCTGGGGCCAACGTCCTGACTTTC.

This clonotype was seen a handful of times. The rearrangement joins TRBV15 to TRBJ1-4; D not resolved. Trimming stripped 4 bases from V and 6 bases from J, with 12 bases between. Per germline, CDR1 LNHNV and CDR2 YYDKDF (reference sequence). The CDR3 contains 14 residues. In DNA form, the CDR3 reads TGTGCCACCAGCATAAAGGGCCTGGATGAAAAACTGTTTTTT. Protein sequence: CATSIKGLDEKLFF. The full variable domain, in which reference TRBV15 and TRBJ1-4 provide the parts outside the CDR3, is DAMVIQNPRYQVTQFGKPVTLSCSQTLNHNVMYWYQQKSSQAPKLLFHYYDKDFNNEADTPDNFQSRRPNTSFCFLDIRSPGLGDTAMYLCATSIKGLDEKLFFGSGTQLSVL.

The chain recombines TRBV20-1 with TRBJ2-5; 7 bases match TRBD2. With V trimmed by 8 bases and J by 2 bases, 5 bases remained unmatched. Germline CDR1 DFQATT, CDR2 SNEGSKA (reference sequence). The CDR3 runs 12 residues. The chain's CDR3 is CSLQAGQETQYF. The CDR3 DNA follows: TGCAGTCTACAAGCGGGGCAAGAGACCCAGTACTTC.

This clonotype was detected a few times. The CDR3 protein is CASSMHPTGGMNTEAFF. The CDR3 DNA sequence: TGTGCCAGCAGCATGCACCCGACAGGGGGAATGAACACTGAAGCTTTCTTT. The chain couples TRBV11-2 to TRBJ1-1; 9 nucleotides match TRBD1. The CDR3 consists of 17 residues. The trim removed 5 bases at V and 0 bases at J, leaving 10 bases unmatched. Germline CDR1 reads SGHAT; CDR2 reads FQNNGV. The full variable domain, with the rest looked up from reference TRBV11-2 and TRBJ1-1, is EAGVAQSPRYKIIEKRQSVAFWCNPISGHATLYWYQQILGQGPKLLIQFQNNGVVDDSQLPKDRFSAERLKGVDSTLKIQPAKLEDSAVYLCASSMHPTGGMNTEAFFGQGTRLTVV.